This T cell receptor (beta chain) was sequenced for a study of T cell responses to AZD1222 COVID-19 vaccine. Broader study findings: Reportedly, nearly half the spike-specific TCRs target unmutated variant regions.

The table came from immunoSEQ multiplex PCR; TCRdb's copy has only in-frame clones and leaves some out. This table holds roughly 150,000 clones, 90% to 95% found once. Germline CDR1 reads SNHLY; CDR2 reads FYNNEI. The CDR3 spans 15 residues. V lost 0 bases and J 0 bases, leaving 7 bases between the germline ends. Of note for this clone: Its antigen is unknown.

Material: peripheral blood, obtained 28 days after the second AZD1222 dose. The sequence came from an adult who received the AZD1222 COVID-19 vaccine. This rearrangement joins TRBV2 to TRBJ2-3; D unclear. CDR3 in amino acids: CASSEAPDSTDTQYF. In DNA form, the CDR3 reads TGTGCCAGCAGTGAAGCACCGGACAGCACAGATACGCAGTATTTT.